Sequencing of this TCR beta chain was carried out in a study of cytomegalovirus exposure and HLA in healthy donors. Study-wide results and limits: A missense variant in DCLRE1C was later tied to TCR beta V- and J-gene trimming.

On this clone itself: What it binds is not known. The identical CDR3 is also encoded by other nucleotide sequences in the sample.

The CDR3 loop spans 14 amino acids. V dropped 3 bases and J dropped 6 bases, with 15 bases sitting between them. Germline V gene sequence: CDR1 SGHRS, CDR2 YFSETQ. Primers for the PCR totalled 60 Vbeta and 13 Jbeta. The assay was immunoSEQ multiplex PCR, and TCRdb's table has in-frame clones only and misses some. This sample carries 30,000 to 45,000 clones, roughly 88% of them seen once, and the ten largest clones take about an eighth. This TCR came from a woman between 35 and 50 years old in good health and CMV-seropositive. This chain connects TRBV5-1 to TRBJ1-2; D ambiguous. The sequenced sample consisted of PBMCs. Written as DNA, the CDR3 is TGCGCCAGCAGCTCGCGGACGGGAGACCATGGCTACACCTTC. Residues: CASSSRTGDHGYTF.